This entry describes one T cell receptor (beta chain). Its target is unknown. An end of the junction does not agree with germline; a read error may underlie this. The germline CDR1 and CDR2 sequences are MGHRA and YSYEKL. The CDR3 has 15 amino acids. TCRdb reanalysed the reads using MiXCR and keeps one entry per CDR3 protein. The sample has about 130,000 distinct CDR3 sequences; roughly 9% are singletons. The sample belongs to a study of T cell repertoires in cytomegalovirus infection. The wider study: Both CMV infection and a matching HLA type were indicated by public TCR beta signatures. Regarding the study as a whole: In two of eight donors, the top clonotype was HLA-C-restricted CMV-specific. Frequencies of public TCR beta families were cumulated, and this identified carriers of CMV plus the relevant HLA.

Sample: PBMCs. This chain joins TRBV4-1 and TRBJ2-1, with D perhaps matching TRBD1 (6 bases). The TCR originated in a human donor in good health (CMV status not recorded). Some clones in this sample may be carry-over from other donors' samples. This CDR3 is CASSPGAGVYNEQFF. DNA of the CDR3: TGTGCCAGCAGCCCCGGGGCAGGGGTATACAATGAGCAGTTCTTC.